This T cell receptor (beta chain) was found in a study of blood T cells in healthy people across ages. Study observations and caveats: Observed TCR beta diversity per million T cells went down as age went up. This fall followed a roughly linear course with age.

A word on this clonotype: Its target is not known.

The CDR3 covers 16 residues. Germline assignment: CDR1 MNHEY and CDR2 SVGEGT. V lost 0 bases and J lost 4; bases outside the gene matches: 2. PCR was performed a second time for 7 to 11 cycles using a sample-barcoded 5' primer and a J-beta primer mix. TCRdb reprocessed the 5' RACE reads via MiXCR and lists one record per CDR3 protein. The table records 800,000 or so distinct CDR3 sequences, about 25% of them present only once. These data are also associated with another study on T cells of mothers and their children.

This chain uses TRBV6-2 or TRBV6-3 with TRBJ2-1, with TRBD2 matching over 11 bases. What was sequenced was blood. This receptor was taken from a boy aged 10-17 years in good health. The CDR3: CASSYSTSGKYNEQFF. In nucleotides, the CDR3 is TGTGCCAGCAGTTACTCGACTAGCGGGAAGTACAATGAGCAGTTCTTC.